This T cell receptor beta chain was obtained from a study of CD8 T cells in Susac syndrome. Study in general: When their blood was taken, patients with Susac syndrome were therapy-naive, taking corticosteroids, or taking intravenous immunoglobulin alone.

Reverse transcription of about 0.5 to 1 ug RNA used random hexamers. An immunoSEQ multiplex PCR generated amplified TCR beta CDR3 products spanning 54 Vbeta and 13 Jbeta. TCRdb re-analysed the immunoSEQ multiplex PCR reads in MiXCR, keeping a single row per CDR3 protein. The sample has about 100,000 distinct CDR3 sequences, roughly 96% seen once. The authors carried out high-throughput sequencing of TCR beta. They applied it to CD8+ and CD4+ T cells obtained from blood. Purification of the CD8+ and CD4+ T cells relied on negative isolation, and TEMRA cells underwent FACS enrichment. The CDR3 is 16 residues long. Germline V gene data show CDR1 as SGHNT and CDR2 as YYREEE (reference sequence). V lost 2 bases, J lost 1 base, and 13 bases lay in between.

This sequence joins TRBV5-4 and TRBJ2-4; possible D gene TRBD2, 5 bases. The sample taken for sequencing was CD8+ T cells from PBMCs. This sequence originates from a human donor with Susac syndrome. CDR3: CASSFLGDGAKNIQYF. The CDR3, as DNA: TGTGCCAGCAGCTTTCTGGGAGACGGGGCCAAAAACATTCAGTACTTC.